Below, 20 T cell receptor beta chains from the same sample are listed, as sequenced in a study of T cell clonality in common variable immunodeficiency. This table comes from immunoSEQ multiplex PCR, and its TCRdb copy is limited to in-frame clones, with some not included. This sample carries about 52,000 clones, none of them present only once. Sequenced sample: peripheral blood mononuclear cells. The receptors derive from a person aged 18-70 years in good health.

This clone was seen at least ten times. The read terminates 3 residues ahead of where the CDR3 ends, so the germline J gene completes it. This chain uses TRBV20-1 with TRBJ1-2; TRBD1 might be the D (6 bases). V shed 3 bases and J shed 1 base, with 12 bases lying between them. CDR3 length: 14 residues. CDR1 and CDR2 from the germline V gene are DFQATT and SNEGSKA (reference sequence). The sequenced part of the CDR3 DNA is TGCAGTGCTAGCCAGGGGTCCTTTAACTATGGC. Amino acid sequence: CSASQGSFNYG. The complete CDR3 protein is CSASQGSFNYGYTF.

Ten or more counts support this clone. CDR3 region: CSARGTGEHGYTF. CDR3 bases read: TGCAGTGCCAGGGGGACAGGGGAGCATGGC. The chain joins TRBV20-1 to TRBJ1-2; 10 nucleotides line up with TRBD1. The read gets to within 3 residues of the CDR3 end, and the germline J gene fills in the rest. After removal of 6 bases from V and 6 bases from J, the junction contained 7 bases not matched to a gene. The CDR3 has 13 amino acids. Germline CDR1 is DFQATT and CDR2 is SNEGSKA (reference sequence).

This clone was seen repeatedly, ten times or more. Germline and junction disagree at one end, which may indicate a read error. The CDR3 end falls 3 residues outside the read, so it is completed with the germline J gene. The rearrangement links TRBV5-1 to TRBJ2-3; 10 nucleotides align to TRBD2. The CDR3 has 16 amino acids. Germline lookup yields CDR1 SGHRS and CDR2 YFSETQ. CDR3 DNA, as far as it was read: TGCGCCAGAAGCTTGGTTCTAGCGGGGGTTACAGATACG. Its protein is CARSLVLAGVTDT. The full CDR3 sequence reads CARSLVLAGVTDTQYF.

This clone occurred many times. The CDR3 end is not reached by the read, which stops 3 residues before it; the germline J gene fills it in. The chain has TRBV12-3 or TRBV12-4 and TRBJ1-4; no reliable D call. This CDR3 contains 13 residues. Trimming left V 3 bases short and J 7 bases short, with 9 bases between. This chain's CDR3 is CASSFAGIEKLFF. The CDR3 bases that were read are TGTGCCAGCAGTTTCGCGGGGATTGAAAAA.

Ten or more counts support this clone. CDR3 loop: CASSYQGGGKNEQFF. The sequenced part of the CDR3 DNA is TGTGCCAGCAGTTACCAAGGGGGCGGTAAAAATGAG. V gene TRBV6-9 combines with J gene TRBJ2-1; 7 bases match TRBD1. The sequence runs out 3 residues before the end of the CDR3; the remainder is reconstructed from the germline J gene. Germline V gene lookup returns CDR1 MNHGY and CDR2 SVAAGI. V was pared by 3 bases and J by 7 bases, with 9 bases of the junction left unmatched. There are 15 residues in the CDR3.

This clone has only a few counts. The CDR3 extends 3 residues past the end of the read, so its final part is completed from the germline J gene. The rearrangement joins TRBV20-1 to TRBJ1-2; the D gene is possibly TRBD1 (5 bases). Germline V gene data show CDR1 as DFQATT and CDR2 as SNEGSKA (reference sequence). This CDR3 spans 13 amino acids. V lost 0 bases, J lost 7 bases, and 12 bases lay in between. The CDR3: CSARERGSGGYTF. CDR3 bases read: TGCAGTGCTAGAGAGCGGGGGTCCGGTGGC.

This clone came up many times. Read coverage stops 3 residues before the CDR3 terminus; the germline J gene supplies the remainder. V usage is TRBV5-1 and J usage is TRBJ1-2; TRBD1 is a possible D gene (5 bases). This CDR3 is 11 amino acids long. Germline V gene lookup returns CDR1 SGHRS and CDR2 YFSETQ. V was shortened by 6 bases and J by 6 bases, with 9 bases between the two germline ends. Here the CDR3 reads CASTGSDGYTF. The sequenced CDR3 bases are TGCGCCAGCACAGGGTCAGATGGC.

The sample holds a few counts of this clone. From the germline J gene comes the end of the CDR3, since the read stops 3 residues before it. The rearrangement joins TRBV2 to TRBJ1-3; TRBD1 matches 8 bases. The germline gives CDR1 SNHLY, CDR2 FYNNEI. The CDR3 is 13 amino acids. The V segment lost 6 bases and the J segment 4 bases; nucleotides outside the gene matches: 2. CDR3 sequence: CASSDRGGNTIYF. The sequenced part of the CDR3 DNA is TGTGCCAGCAGCGACAGGGGCGGAAACACC.

In its sample, this clone was seen many times. The read ends 3 residues shy of where the CDR3 ends; the end is completed using the germline J gene. The gene calls are TRBV20-1 and TRBJ1-4; 7 bases map to TRBD1. CDR3 length: 14 residues. Germline values: CDR1 DFQATT, CDR2 SNEGSKA (reference sequence). The junction had 6 bases not matched to a gene; V was cut back by 4 bases and J by 4 bases. This CDR3 reads CSAIPGQLNEKLFF. CDR3 DNA (partial): TGCAGTGCTATCCCGGGACAGCTTAATGAAAAA.

This clone was seen many times. The read halts 3 residues ahead of the CDR3 end, with the missing end drawn from the germline J gene. The rearrangement uses TRBV30 and TRBJ2-1; 12 bases map to TRBD2. Trimming at V came to 0 bases and at J to 5 bases, leaving 2 bases not matched to a gene. The CDR3 runs to 15 residues. The V gene's germline CDR1 is GTSNPN and CDR2 SVGIG (reference sequence). CDR3 DNA, as far as it was read: TGTGCCTGGAGTGTAGGACTAGCGGGAAACAATGAG. Translated: CAWSVGLAGNNE. The full CDR3 reads CAWSVGLAGNNEQFF.

In this sample, this clone turned up many times. The read terminates 3 residues ahead of where the CDR3 ends, so the germline J gene completes it. The chain employs TRBV29-1 and TRBJ2-2, with TRBD1 matching 7 bases. The CDR3 runs 15 residues. V dropped 7 bases and J dropped 2; count of bases not matched to a gene: 10. The V gene's germline CDR1 is SQVTM and CDR2 ANQGSEA. CDR3 in amino acids: CSALGQARNTGELFF. The CDR3 DNA, read in part, is TGCAGCGCCCTCGGACAGGCCAGAAACACCGGGGAG.

This clone was seen ten or more times. From the germline J gene comes the end of the CDR3, since the read stops 3 residues before it. The chain carries TRBV13 and TRBJ1-1, with 7 bases fitting TRBD1. Per germline, CDR1 PRHDT and CDR2 FYEKMQ (reference sequence). This CDR3 region has 11 residues. The CDR3 is CASSIQGEAFF. CDR3 bases read: TGTGCCAGCAGTATACAGGGGGAA.

In this sample, this clone turned up many times. The read stops 3 residues short of the end of the CDR3; the missing end is completed from the germline J gene. The chain carries TRBV20-1 and TRBJ1-6, with D unclear. Between the trimmed V and J ends, which lost 0 bases and 7 bases, there was a span of 10 bases. CDR1 and CDR2 from the germline V gene are DFQATT and SNEGSKA (reference sequence). The CDR3 loop spans 14 amino acids. CDR3 bases read: TGCAGTGCTAGAGATCAAACAATCAATTCACCC. This gives the protein CSARDQTINSP. From start to end, the CDR3 is CSARDQTINSPLHF.

To note about this clone: The read comes to an end 3 residues before the CDR3 does, leaving the germline J gene to fill in the end. This chain uses TRBV5-6 with TRBJ1-6, with a tentative D call TRBD1 (5 bases). V lost 0 bases and J 7 bases, leaving 11 bases between the germline ends. Germline CDR1 is SGHDT and CDR2 is YYEEEE. The CDR3 totals 15 residues. The CDR3 loop reads CASSLVQGLNSPLHF. The sequenced CDR3 bases are TGTGCCAGCAGCTTGGTCCAGGGATTGAATTCACCC.

In this sample, this clone turned up many times. Coverage ceases 3 residues before the CDR3 finishes, and the germline J gene fills in the end. V gene TRBV18 combines with J gene TRBJ2-3; 9 nucleotides line up with TRBD2. The CDR3 is made up of 16 amino acids. Germline CDR1 is KGHSH and CDR2 is LQKENI. CDR3 DNA (partial): TGTGCCAGCTCACCAGTTAGTAGCGGGGGACCAGGCACG. It specifies CASSPVSSGGPGT. In full, the CDR3 reads CASSPVSSGGPGTQYF.

In this sample, this clone turned up many times. The read ends 3 residues before the CDR3 terminus; that terminus is restored from the germline J gene. The J gene is TRBJ2-5, the V gene TRBV7-9, with D possibly being TRBD2 (6 bases). CDR1 is SEHNR, CDR2 FQNEAQ, per germline (reference sequence). The V end lost 2 bases, the J end lost 3 bases, and 13 bases lay between the germline ends. This CDR3 comprises 15 residues. Partial CDR3 DNA: TGTGCCAGCAGCTTATTCGCGGGGTCCAAAGAGACC. Amino acid sequence: CASSLFAGSKET. Given in full, the CDR3 is CASSLFAGSKETQYF. The whole variable domain, remainder taken from reference TRBV7-9 and TRBJ2-5, is DTGVSQNPRHKITKRGQNVTFRCDPISEHNRLYWYRQTLGQGPEFLTYFQNEAQLEKSRLLSDRFSAERPKGSFSTLEIQRTEQGDSAMYLCASSLFAGSKETQYFGPGTRLLVL.

This clone was counted at least ten times. The sequenced CDR3 bases are TGCAGCGTGCAAGACCCGGGACAGCACTCCTACAATGAG. Its translation: CSVQDPGQHSYNE. The CDR3 as a whole reads CSVQDPGQHSYNEQFF. This sequence joins TRBV29-1 and TRBJ2-1; TRBD1 matches 7 bases. The CDR3 end is not reached by the read, which stops 3 residues before it; the germline J gene fills it in. The germline CDR1 and CDR2 sequences are SQVTM and ANQGSEA. The CDR3 is made up of 16 amino acids. Trimming at V came to 6 bases and at J to 0 bases, leaving 11 bases not matched to a gene.

This clone was picked up a small number of times. The read finishes 3 residues shy of the CDR3 end, and the germline J gene is used to complete it. The rearrangement links TRBV30 to TRBJ1-2; D remains ambiguous. Germline V gives CDR1 GTSNPN, CDR2 SVGIG (reference sequence). There are 14 residues in the CDR3. CDR3: CAWSGLAGADTYTF. The part of the CDR3 DNA that was read is TGTGCCTGGAGTGGACTAGCGGGAGCAGATACC.

This clone was found many times. The sequence runs out 3 residues before the end of the CDR3; the remainder is reconstructed from the germline J gene. The genes are TRBV9 and TRBJ1-3, with D maybe TRBD1 (5 bases). The CDR3 consists of 15 residues. V lost 5 bases to trimming and J lost 3 bases, with 15 bases between them. Germline values: CDR1 SGDLS, CDR2 YYNGEE. The DNA read from the CDR3 is TGTGCCAGCAGACGGGGGGGGAACAGTGGAAACACC. Translation gives CASRRGGNSGNT. The whole CDR3 protein is CASRRGGNSGNTIYF.

This clone was seen many times. The read halts 3 residues ahead of the CDR3 end, with the missing end drawn from the germline J gene. The chain couples TRBV20-1 to TRBJ2-6; the D is unclear. Germline V gene lookup returns CDR1 DFQATT and CDR2 SNEGSKA (reference sequence). The V gene lost 4 bases and the J gene lost 1 base, with 5 bases spanning the gap. The CDR3 length is 13 residues. CDR3 DNA (partial): TGCAGTGCTAAAATATCTGGGGCCAACGTC. Its protein product is CSAKISGANV. The complete CDR3 protein is CSAKISGANVLTF.